Included here is one T cell receptor (beta chain) sequence, with context. The CDR3 spans 20 residues. Per germline, CDR1 LGHNA and CDR2 YSLEER. The V end lost 1 base, the J end lost 3 bases, and 25 bases lay between the germline ends. The sample is drawn from a study of cytotoxic CD8 clonotypes in ibrutinib-treated CLL. Libraries were prepared by immunoSEQ multiplex PCR; TCRdb keeps only in-frame clonotypes and omits some of them. Altogether approximately 80,000 clones are present, around 84% being singletons, with the ten largest covering around 5%. This TCR derives from a human donor with chronic lymphocytic leukemia. The sample in question was PBMCs, obtained before ibrutinib treatment. V is TRBV4-3 and J is TRBJ1-5; weak D call: TRBD1 (5 bases). The CDR3 here is CASSQVYFGSGRGNNQPQHF. The DNA for the CDR3 is TGCGCCAGCAGCCAAGTGTATTTTGGGTCAGGGAGAGGGAACAATCAGCCCCAGCATTTT.